Sequencing of this TCR beta chain was carried out in a study of cytomegalovirus exposure and HLA in healthy donors. General study points: Using a false discovery rate of 0.05, a later analysis showed that 16,951 TCR beta sequences were associated with HLA alleles. Productive status was seen about 87% or about 30% of the time for most TCR beta V segments in an earlier analysis.

Points on this clone: Antigen specificity is unknown.

Researchers ran the PCR with 60 Vbeta and 13 Jbeta primers. Authors' methods: Per a later analysis, the number of unique TCR beta chains was about 78 million, of which roughly 10 million were shared. Assay used: immunoSEQ multiplex PCR; TCRdb lists only in-frame clones, some missing. For V, J and clone size, that table is used; D and trimming come from the DNA. The sample consists of roughly 100,000 clones, nearly 80% of them appearing once. This CDR3 is built from 13 residues. V was clipped by 0 bases and J by 7 bases, with 10 bases between them. Germline V gene sequence: CDR1 SGHAT, CDR2 FQNNGV. The sample taken for sequencing was PBMCs. This clonotype originated in a woman aged 40 to 50 in good health and CMV-seronegative. V and J are TRBV11-2 and TRBJ2-7, with D perhaps TRBD1 (5 bases). The CDR3 DNA reads TGTGCCAGCAGCTTAGATCGACAGAGGGAGCAGTACTTC. It translates to CASSLDRQREQYF.